The 19 T cell receptor beta chains below were found in one sample sequenced in a study of stem cell transplantation in POMP-related autoinflammatory disease (dated by TCRdb to the early 2020s). The meaning of the sample's time point label: before hematopoietic stem cell transplant. The method was the immunoSEQ multiplex PCR assay. This is the immuneACCESS table as TCRdb keeps it, with only in-frame sequences that have V and J called. A part of the clones is gone; compared with another copy, unresolved V genes explain less than half, and the rest is unexplained. The sample table contains 33,000 or so clones; only one count was recorded for almost 90% of them. The ten largest clonotypes hold 0.55% to 0.9% of the sample. The input for sequencing was CD4+ T cells from PBMCs, taken before stem cell transplantation. These receptors were obtained from a human donor with POMP-related autoinflammation and immune dysregulation (PRAID).

The rearrangement links TRBV7-2 to TRBJ1-6, with no clear D. Trimming took off 7 bases at V and 6 bases at J, with 16 bases between the two ends. Germline CDR1 reads SGHTA; CDR2 reads FQGNSA. The CDR3 length is 15 residues. The CDR3 protein is CASTFSGEVNSPLHF. For the CDR3, the DNA is TGTGCCAGCACCTTCTCCGGGGAGGTTAATTCACCCCTCCACTTT.

The chain combines TRBV5-1 with TRBJ2-3; D gene unclear. Germline CDR1 and CDR2: SGHRS and YFSETQ. This CDR3 is built from 15 residues. V was shortened by 0 bases and J by 0 bases, with 8 bases between the two germline ends. CDR3 sequence reads: CASSLEPLSTDTQYF. CDR3 coding DNA: TGCGCCAGCAGCTTGGAGCCCTTGAGCACAGATACGCAGTATTTT.

V usage is TRBV5-1 and J usage is TRBJ2-7; no clear D gene. V gave up 0 bases and J gave up 3 bases, with 7 bases separating them. Per germline, CDR1 SGHRS and CDR2 YFSETQ. The CDR3 length is 13 residues. CDR3 in amino acids: CASSLEQYYEQYF. In nucleotides, the CDR3 is TGCGCCAGCAGCTTGGAACAGTACTACGAGCAGTACTTC.

The V call is TRBV11-3, the J call TRBJ2-4; D gene uncertain. Germline lookup yields CDR1 SGHNT and CDR2 YENEEA. The V end lost 4 bases, the J end lost 0 bases, and 7 bases lay between the germline ends. The length of the CDR3 is 14 residues. In DNA form, the CDR3 reads TGTGCCAGCAGCTGGGTAATAGCCAAAAACATTCAGTACTTC. This gives the protein CASSWVIAKNIQYF.

The chain uses TRBV6-6 and TRBJ2-7; D gene ambiguous. With 6 bases removed from V and 3 bases from J, the gap between germline ends came to 9 bases. Germline CDR1 and CDR2: MNHNY and SVGAGI (reference sequence). CDR3 length: 12 residues. CDR3 sequence: CASSLQSYEQYF. In DNA form, the CDR3 reads TGTGCCAGCAGCCTTCAGAGCTACGAGCAGTACTTC.

This sequence joins TRBV7-9 and TRBJ1-2; D call uncertain. Germline V gene sequence: CDR1 SEHNR, CDR2 FQNEAQ (reference sequence). V was trimmed by 2 bases and J by 5 bases, leaving 18 bases between them. The CDR3 sequence is 16 residues long. CDR3 bases: TGTGCCAGCAGCTTAACGCAAGGAGGGAAGGGTTATGGCTACACCTTC. Amino acids: CASSLTQGGKGYGYTF.

The chain couples TRBV5-1 to TRBJ2-1, with 9 bases aligning to TRBD2. The CDR3 runs to 14 residues. Germline V gene data show CDR1 as SGHRS and CDR2 as YFSETQ. J was trimmed by 6 bases and V by 3 bases; bases with no gene match: 4. The DNA for the CDR3 is TGCGCCAGCAGCTCATCTAGCGGGGTCAATGAGCAGTTCTTC. This codes for CASSSSSGVNEQFF. Complete variable domain (other parts from reference TRBV5-1 and TRBJ2-1): KAGVTQTPRYLIKTRGQQVTLSCSPISGHRSVSWYQQTPGQGLQFLFEYFSETQRNKGNFPGRFSGRQFSNSRSEMNVSTLELGDSALYLCASSSSSGVNEQFFGPGTRLTVL.

The chain recombines TRBV10-2 with TRBJ1-6, with 7 bases lining up with TRBD1. This CDR3 region has 13 residues. Looked up from germline, CDR1 is WSHSY and CDR2 is SAAADI. V lost 6 bases and J lost 7; bases outside the gene matches: 3. In nucleotides, the CDR3 is TGCGCCAGCAGCACGACAGGGAATTCACCCCTCCACTTT. Protein: CASSTTGNSPLHF.

In this sample, this clone turned up a few times. The chain uses TRBV4-1 and TRBJ2-1; TRBD1 matches at 7 bases. The V gene end was trimmed by 0 bases and the J gene end by 6 bases; junction bases not matched to a gene: 11. The CDR3 loop spans 17 amino acids. Germline lookup yields CDR1 MGHRA and CDR2 YSYEKL. The CDR3 nucleotides are TGCGCCAGCAGCCAAGAAGTTGACAGGGTCAGGGGCAATGAGCAGTTCTTC. The encoded protein is CASSQEVDRVRGNEQFF.

The V and J genes are TRBV4-1 and TRBJ2-2, with 7 nucleotides matching TRBD1. In germline, CDR1 is MGHRA, CDR2 YSYEKL. The CDR3 consists of 16 residues. Germline trimming cut 2 bases from V and 4 bases from J; bases unmatched to any gene: 7. CDR3 coding DNA: TGCGCCAGCAGCCAAACTGACAGGGTGGTCACCGGGGAGCTGTTTTTT. It codes for CASSQTDRVVTGELFF.

The chain employs TRBV29-1 and TRBJ1-4; the D gene is possibly TRBD1 (5 bases). The V gene lost 7 bases and the J gene lost 6 bases, with 15 bases spanning the gap. Germline V CDR1 and CDR2: SQVTM, ANQGSEA. The CDR3 has 13 amino acids. Here the CDR3 reads CSAQGAQYEKLFF. In DNA, the CDR3 is TGCAGCGCACAAGGGGCACAGTATGAAAAACTGTTTTTT. The full variable domain, in which reference TRBV29-1 and TRBJ1-4 provide the parts outside the CDR3, is SAVISQKPSRDICQRGTSLTIQCQVDSQVTMMFWYRQQPGQSLTLIATANQGSEATYESGFVIDKFPISRPNLTFSTLTVSNMSPEDSSIYLCSAQGAQYEKLFFGSGTQLSVL.

The chain is built from TRBV18 and TRBJ2-3, with 8 nucleotides matching TRBD2. The V gene's germline CDR1 is KGHSH and CDR2 LQKENI. This CDR3 is built from 15 residues. V dropped 2 bases and J dropped 3; count of bases not matched to a gene: 4. CDR3 bases: TGTGCCAGCTCACCAGTGACTAGCGCTACAGATACGCAGTATTTT. Residues: CASSPVTSATDTQYF.

This rearrangement joins TRBV7-3 to TRBJ2-5; 8 nucleotides match TRBD2. CDR1 is SGHTA and CDR2 is FQGTGA in the germline V gene. The V segment lost 1 base and the J segment 4 bases; nucleotides outside the gene matches: 5. This CDR3 region has 15 residues. The CDR3 loop is CASSLSSGVGETQYF. DNA for the CDR3: TGTGCCAGCAGCTTAAGTAGCGGGGTTGGAGAGACCCAGTACTTC.

The chain uses TRBV9 and TRBJ2-5, with 7 bases lining up with TRBD2. Germline V gene lookup returns CDR1 SGDLS and CDR2 YYNGEE. V was pared by 0 bases and J by 8 bases, with 7 bases of the junction left unmatched. The CDR3 runs 14 residues. This chain's CDR3 is CASSVEAGEGTQYF. DNA for the CDR3: TGTGCCAGCAGCGTAGAGGCGGGGGAAGGCACCCAGTACTTC.

This clone was seen a single time. The chain employs TRBV6-1 and TRBJ2-3; D might be TRBD1 (7 bases). The germline V gene has CDR1 MNHNS and CDR2 SASEGT. The CDR3 runs to 20 residues. The V end lost 4 bases, the J end lost 6 bases, and 32 bases lay between the germline ends. The CDR3 region is CASSGPLGLDRKTYVDTQYF. The DNA of the CDR3 is TGTGCCAGCAGTGGGCCCCTGGGACTGGACAGGAAGACCTACGTGGATACGCAGTATTTT.

This rearrangement joins TRBV6-6 to TRBJ2-7, with D unresolved. Trimming pared 5 bases from V and 4 bases from J, leaving 9 bases between. This CDR3 spans 12 amino acids. CDR1 MNHNY and CDR2 SVGAGI come from the germline V gene (reference sequence). The CDR3, as DNA: TGTGCCAGCAGTCCCGACCGGTACGAGCAGTACTTC. This encodes CASSPDRYEQYF.

On this clone itself: At one of its ends the junction is not consistent with the germline gene, which may arise from a read error. This chain connects TRBV2 to TRBJ1-2; D might be TRBD1 (5 bases). This CDR3 region has 10 residues. Germline V CDR1 and CDR2: SNHLY, FYNNEI. The CDR3 bases are TGTGCCAGCAGTGAAGCATACAGGCTCTTC. It encodes CASSEAYRLF.

The count of this clone is one. The chain employs TRBV10-3 and TRBJ2-2; weak D call: TRBD1 (6 bases). Trimming removed 4 bases from V and 5 bases from J, with 8 bases in between. Germline V gene lookup returns CDR1 ENHRY and CDR2 SYGVKD. This CDR3 comprises 13 residues. CDR3 DNA: TGTGCCATCAGTGTCAGGGGAACCGGGGAGCTGTTTTTT. Protein product: CAISVRGTGELFF.

V gene TRBV18 combines with J gene TRBJ2-2, with TRBD2 matching 8 bases. This CDR3 contains 15 residues. Germline assignment: CDR1 KGHSH and CDR2 LQKENI. J gave up 1 base and V 2 bases, and 0 bases lay outside the gene matches. CDR3 nucleotides: TGTGCCAGCTCACCAACTAGCGGGAACACCGGGGAGCTGTTTTTT. Its translation is CASSPTSGNTGELFF.